The T cell receptor beta chain under discussion was sequenced for a study of blood T cell repertoires in COVID-19. About the research overall: The United States, Italy and Spain were the sources of the acute and convalescent COVID-19 samples. Sample material is recorded as cDNA or gDNA derived from T cells, B-cell-depleted T cells, or PBMCs.

This CDR3 has 15 amino acids. J gave up 3 bases and V 2 bases, and 4 bases lay outside the gene matches. Germline lookup yields CDR1 MNHEY and CDR2 SVGEGT. As handled by the study authors: Scientists estimated how many nucleated cells there were by amplifying reference gene primers. TCRdb's table, derived via immunoSEQ multiplex PCR, lists solely in-frame clones and lacks some. V, J and clone size reflect that table, while D and trimming were determined from the DNA. The repertoire holds roughly 390,000 clones, 85% seen once, with 3.5% to 4% in the top ten. The source of this sequence is a woman under 30 with acute or convalescent COVID-19. The chain links TRBV6-2 or TRBV6-3 to TRBJ2-3; 8 nucleotides line up with TRBD2. The sequenced sample was peripheral blood. CDR3 loop: CASSYGTGGTDTQYF. The CDR3 DNA is TGTGCCAGCAGTTACGGGACGGGGGGGACAGATACGCAGTATTTT.